This T cell receptor beta chain was retrieved from a study of cytomegalovirus exposure and HLA in healthy donors. The CDR3 consists of 15 residues. V was pared by 3 bases and J by 7 bases, with 16 bases between. CDR1 is SGHAT and CDR2 is FQNNGV in the germline V gene. The PCR made use of 60 Vbeta and 13 Jbeta primers. The method was immunoSEQ multiplex PCR; TCRdb's version includes in-frame clones alone and lacks a portion of them. This sample has 150,000 or so clones; about 85% occur once, and the top ten carry about 8.3%. Note on this clone: What it recognizes is unknown.

Study findings and constraints: Confirmation in vitro established that a few CMV-associated chains were specific for CMV antigens. V- and J-gene trimming in TCR beta was tied to a missense DCLRE1C variant by an analysis performed later.

The chain has TRBV11-2 and TRBJ2-1, with D possibly being TRBD1 (7 bases). This receptor was obtained from a man aged 25-45 years in good health and CMV-seropositive. Input material: PBMCs. CDR3 nucleotides: TGTGCCAGCAGCTTCGCCCGACAGGGAGGTAATGAGCAGTTCTTC. Translating gives CASSFARQGGNEQFF.